This TCR beta chain was captured by sequencing in a study of blood T cell repertoires in COVID-19. Study background: T cells, B-cell-depleted T cells, or PBMCs provided the cDNA or gDNA that served as material.

Original data processing: Researchers report that nucleated cell counts were estimated from reference gene primer amplification. Produced via immunoSEQ multiplex PCR; TCRdb's table is partial and in-frame only. The V and J calls and clone size are taken from that table; D and trimming were inferred from the DNA. The sample holds about 53,000 clones, around 80% seen once. This clone was seen once. V dropped 6 bases and J dropped 3; count of bases not matched to a gene: 7. CDR3 length: 15 amino acids. CDR1 and CDR2 from the germline V gene are MNHEY and SMNVEV (reference sequence). V is TRBV27 and J is TRBJ2-2; TRBD1 aligns across 7 bases. Source material: peripheral blood. The clonotype comes from a human donor in a cohort sampled during active COVID-19. CDR3 loop: CASRLRDRYTGELFF. The CDR3 nucleotides are TGTGCCAGCAGGCTCCGGGACAGATACACCGGGGAGCTGTTTTTT.